This T cell receptor beta chain was documented in a study of blood T cell repertoires in COVID-19. Study information: Sites in the United States, Italy and Spain provided acute and convalescent COVID-19 samples. T cells, B-cell-depleted T cells, or PBMCs supplied cDNA or gDNA.

The CDR3 spans 14 residues. The V gene lost 2 bases and the J gene lost 9 bases, with 11 bases spanning the gap. Germline assignment: CDR1 MNHEY and CDR2 SVGAGI. As processed by the authors: The authors estimated nucleated cell counts from reference gene primer amplification. TCRdb's copy holds only in-frame clones and misses some; the assay was immunoSEQ multiplex PCR. The V and J calls and clone size come from that table; D and trimming were worked out from the DNA. The sample includes 90,000 to 130,000 clones, approximately 82% of them seen just once. The sequence was collected from an elderly woman with acute or convalescent COVID-19. Sequencing input: peripheral blood. J is TRBJ1-6 and V is TRBV6-5, with D possibly matching TRBD1 (5 bases). CDR3 residues: CASSYTRGGSPLHF. The DNA of the CDR3 is TGTGCCAGCAGTTACACGAGGGGAGGTTCACCCCTCCACTTT.